Listed below are T cell receptor beta chains from one sample, sequenced in a study of graft-versus-host responses after intestinal transplantation. Data came from immunoSEQ multiplex PCR; TCRdb stores just in-frame clones and leaves some out. The profile shows 35,000 to 50,000 clones, about 94% of them singletons. Specimen: PBMCs, collected around 48 weeks after intestinal transplant. Receptors were obtained from a human patient who received an intestinal transplant, so some T cells may come from the graft donor. CDR3s include the opening cysteine and the closing phenylalanine or tryptophan. The D gene is left open where the match is weak. Expanded clones are given a class, and other clones once, few, many or no size at all.

abundance	v_gene	d_gene	j_gene	CDR3aa	CDR3nt
.	TRBV10-3	.	TRBJ1-2	CAINPSGARDRDGYTF	TGTGCCATCAATCCCTCAGGGGCCCGGGACCGGGATGGCTACACCTTC
.	TRBV19	.	TRBJ2-7	CASSPDQPSEQYF	TGTGCCAGTAGCCCAGACCAGCCCTCCGAGCAGTACTTC
.	TRBV19	.	TRBJ2-3	CASMVTDTDTQYF	TGTGCCAGTATGGTAACGGACACAGATACGCAGTATTTT
.	TRBV6-5	.	TRBJ1-1	CASRLLQGIEAFF	TGTGCCAGCAGGCTCCTACAGGGTATAGAAGCTTTCTTT
once	TRBV4-1	TRBD1	TRBJ2-7	CASNQEKTGGIIEQYF	TGCGCCAGCAACCAAGAAAAGACAGGGGGGATAATCGAGCAGTACTTC
.	TRBV9	.	TRBJ1-2	CASSVVLFHTDTTNYGYTF	TGTGCCAGCAGCGTAGTCCTTTTCCATACGGACACCACTAACTATGGCTACACCTTC
.	TRBV15	.	TRBJ1-4	CATSRGLGEKLFF	TGTGCCACCAGCAGAGGTCTTGGTGAAAAACTGTTTTTT
.	TRBV5-1	.	TRBJ1-4	CASSLALEDEKLFF	TGCGCCAGCAGCTTGGCCTTGGAGGATGAAAAACTGTTTTTT
.	TRBV13	.	TRBJ2-7	CASSLDPTRDAYEQYF	TGTGCCAGCAGCTTAGACCCAACCCGGGACGCCTACGAGCAGTACTTC
few	TRBV19	.	TRBJ1-3	CASSIVGNTIYF	TGTGCCAGTAGTATCGTTGGAAACACCATATATTTT
.	TRBV5-1	.	TRBJ2-5	CASSPQANQETQYF	TGCGCCAGCAGCCCGCAGGCTAACCAAGAGACCCAGTACTTC
.	TRBV4-1	.	TRBJ1-3	CASSLSGNTIYF	TGCGCCAGCAGCCTATCTGGAAACACCATATATTTT
.	TRBV10-1	.	TRBJ1-6	CASSEGSSYNSPLHF	TGCGCCAGCAGTGAAGGTAGCTCCTATAATTCACCCCTCCACTTT
.	TRBV30	TRBD1	TRBJ2-7	CAGAKDRNYEQYF	TGTGCCGGTGCCAAGGACAGGAACTACGAGCAGTACTTC